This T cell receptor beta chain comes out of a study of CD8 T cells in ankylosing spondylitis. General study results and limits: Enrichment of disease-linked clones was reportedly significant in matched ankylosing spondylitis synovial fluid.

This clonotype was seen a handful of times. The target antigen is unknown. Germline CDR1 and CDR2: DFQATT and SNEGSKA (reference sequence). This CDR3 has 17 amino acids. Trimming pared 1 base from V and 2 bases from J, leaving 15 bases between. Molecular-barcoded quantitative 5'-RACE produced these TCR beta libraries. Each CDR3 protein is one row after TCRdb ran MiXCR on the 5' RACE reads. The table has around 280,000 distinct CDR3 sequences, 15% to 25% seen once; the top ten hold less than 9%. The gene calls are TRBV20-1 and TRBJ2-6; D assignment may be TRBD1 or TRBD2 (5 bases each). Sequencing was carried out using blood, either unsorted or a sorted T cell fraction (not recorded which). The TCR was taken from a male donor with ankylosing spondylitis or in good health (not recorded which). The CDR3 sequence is CSARGLTGGAGANVLTF. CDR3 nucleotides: TGCAGTGCTAGAGGGTTGACTGGGGGAGCTGGGGCCAACGTCCTGACTTTC.